Below, 32 T cell receptor beta chains from the same sample are listed, as sequenced in a study of CD8 T cells in Susac syndrome. With random hexamers, roughly 0.45 to 1 ug RNA was reverse transcribed. TCRdb passed the immunoSEQ multiplex PCR reads through MiXCR, listing each CDR3 protein once. The top ten hold roughly 0.08% of the sample, which has more than 150,000 distinct CDR3 sequences, 92% seen once. Sequences were obtained from CD4+ T cells from PBMCs. Receptor source: a human donor in good health.

The chain has TRBV7-9 and TRBJ2-7; the D is unclear. CDR1 is SEHNR and CDR2 is FQNEAQ in the germline V gene (reference sequence). V was clipped by 0 bases and J by 5 bases, with 8 bases between them. The CDR3 sequence is 13 residues long. The CDR3 region is CASSLAGLDEQYF. The CDR3 nucleotides are TGTGCCAGCAGCTTAGCGGGGTTGGACGAGCAGTACTTC.

This clonotype was detected only once. The rearrangement links TRBV19 to TRBJ1-5, with D tentatively TRBD1 (6 bases). Germline lookup yields CDR1 LNHDA and CDR2 SQIVND (reference sequence). CDR3 length: 14 residues. V lost 9 bases, J lost 7 bases, and 19 bases lay in between. The CDR3 sequence is CASVPGGAGQPQHF. The DNA of the CDR3 is TGTGCCAGCGTACCTGGGGGGGCTGGACAGCCCCAGCATTTT.

The chain carries TRBV12-3 or TRBV12-4 and TRBJ2-5; the D gene is possibly TRBD2 (5 bases). Trimming removed 1 base from V and 9 bases from J, with 6 bases in between. The CDR3 contains 11 residues. The CDR3 DNA sequence: TGTGCCAGCAGTTTAGAGAGGGCCCAGTACTTC. Its protein product is CASSLERAQYF.

The rearrangement joins TRBV7-9 to TRBJ1-1; TRBD1 might be the D (6 bases). The CDR3 runs 14 residues. CDR1 SEHNR and CDR2 FQNEAQ come from the germline V gene (reference sequence). The V and J ends lost 8 bases and 2 bases respectively, with 15 bases between them. The chain's CDR3 is CASLWGGPNTEAFF. As DNA, the CDR3 is TGTGCCAGCCTATGGGGGGGCCCAAACACTGAAGCTTTCTTT.

The chain employs TRBV10-1 and TRBJ2-7, with 9 bases matching TRBD1. The V gene end was trimmed by 0 bases and the J gene end by 5 bases; junction bases not matched to a gene: 5. The length of the CDR3 is 15 residues. From germline, CDR1 is WNHNN and CDR2 SYGVQD (reference sequence). In nucleotides, the CDR3 is TGCGCCAGCAGTGAGTCCGGACAGGGGCGGAACGAGCAGTACTTC. Translating gives CASSESGQGRNEQYF.

This rearrangement joins TRBV6-4 to TRBJ2-3, with D perhaps given as TRBD1 or TRBD2 (5 bases each). Trimming pared 11 bases from V and 6 bases from J, leaving 18 bases between. CDR1 and CDR2 (germline): MRHNA, SNTAGT. CDR3 length: 13 amino acids. The CDR3 DNA follows: TGTGCCGGGGAGCAGGGCCCTTTCGATACGCAGTATTTT. Its translation: CAGEQGPFDTQYF.

The rearrangement uses TRBV28 and TRBJ1-2; no definite D call. The CDR3 is 12 amino acids. The germline CDR1 and CDR2 sequences are MDHEN and SYDVKM. Trimming took 3 bases from V and 5 from J, leaving 7 bases between them. This CDR3 reads CASSLAAYGYTF. The CDR3 DNA follows: TGTGCCAGCAGTTTGGCCGCGTATGGCTACACCTTC.

V is TRBV6-9 and J is TRBJ2-5, with D perhaps matching TRBD1 or TRBD2 (5 bases each). The V end lost 2 bases, the J end lost 5 bases, and 18 bases lay between the germline ends. This CDR3 has 16 residues. Germline CDR1 and CDR2: MNHGY and SVAAGI. The CDR3 DNA reads TGTGCCAGCAGTTATGCCGGGACGGCATTAGGGGAGACCCAGTACTTC. Residues: CASSYAGTALGETQYF.

The chain carries TRBV29-1 and TRBJ1-1; 7 bases align to TRBD1. CDR1 and CDR2 from the germline V gene are SQVTM and ANQGSEA. Trimming at V came to 1 base and at J to 7 bases, leaving 3 bases not matched to a gene. This CDR3 has 12 amino acids. The CDR3 DNA sequence: TGCAGCGTTGAAGGTAACAGGGGTGAAGCTTTCTTT. Protein sequence: CSVEGNRGEAFF. The complete variable domain, with remaining parts taken from reference TRBV29-1 and TRBJ1-1, reads SAVISQKPSRDICQRGTSLTIQCQVDSQVTMMFWYRQQPGQSLTLIATANQGSEATYESGFVIDKFPISRPNLTFSTLTVSNMSPEDSSIYLCSVEGNRGEAFFGQGTRLTVV.

This sequence joins TRBV9 and TRBJ2-5; maybe TRBD1 (6 bases). Germline V gives CDR1 SGDLS, CDR2 YYNGEE. The CDR3 covers 14 residues. Trimming shortened V by 4 bases and J by 1 base, and 11 bases separated the two germline ends. In DNA, the CDR3 is TGTGCCAGCAGCTTCGGACAGAGCCAAGAGACCCAGTACTTC. This gives the protein CASSFGQSQETQYF.

The count of this clonotype is one. This chain uses TRBV6-6 with TRBJ1-5; unclear D gene. The CDR3 is made up of 15 amino acids. Germline-derived CDR1 and CDR2 are MNHNY and SVGAGI (reference sequence). Trimming removed 4 bases from V and 5 bases from J, with 15 bases in between. The CDR3 spells CASSSPQTLHQPQHF. The CDR3 nucleotides read TGTGCCAGCAGTTCACCTCAGACACTGCATCAGCCCCAGCATTTT.

This sequence joins TRBV4-1 and TRBJ1-2; TRBD1 matches 9 bases. Looked up from germline, CDR1 is MGHRA and CDR2 is YSYEKL. V trimming: 2 bases; J trimming: 4 bases; junction bases outside the gene matches: 8. The CDR3 runs to 16 residues. The CDR3 sequence: CASSQRRPGQGYGYTF. The CDR3 region has the DNA TGCGCCAGCAGCCAAAGGAGGCCGGGACAGGGCTATGGCTACACCTTC.

This clonotype has just one count. CDR3 nucleotides: TGCAGCATTCTCCGGGACTCTAATGAAAAACTGTTTTTT. Protein product: CSILRDSNEKLFF. The gene calls are TRBV29-1 and TRBJ1-4; a possible D gene is TRBD1 (5 bases). The germline V and J ends were trimmed by 8 bases and 3 bases, with 13 bases remaining between them. CDR3 length equals 13 residues. From germline, CDR1 is SQVTM and CDR2 ANQGSEA.

CDR3 residues: CASSSSASGTQYF. CDR3 coding DNA: TGTGCCAGCAGCTCGTCGGCGTCTGGGACCCAGTACTTC. The rearrangement links TRBV7-3 to TRBJ2-5; no clear D gene. The germline V and J ends were trimmed by 4 bases and 7 bases, with 13 bases remaining between them. This CDR3 spans 13 amino acids. CDR1 is SGHTA and CDR2 is FQGTGA in the germline V gene.

The genes are TRBV19 and TRBJ2-5, with D perhaps matching TRBD1 or TRBD2 (6 bases each). Germline CDR1 LNHDA, CDR2 SQIVND (reference sequence). V was trimmed by 6 bases and J by 5 bases, leaving 16 bases between them. This CDR3 comprises 14 residues. CDR3 bases: TGTGCCAGTAGGCCAGCCGGGGGCGCGGAGACCCAGTACTTC. This gives the protein CASRPAGGAETQYF.

Comment on this clonotype: Relative to the germline gene, one junction end is altered; a read error may explain this. The chain uses TRBV6-2 or TRBV6-3 and TRBJ2-3, with D tentatively TRBD2 (5 bases). Looked up from germline, CDR1 is MNHEY and CDR2 is SVGEGT. The CDR3 runs to 15 residues. CDR3 coding DNA: TGTGCCAGCAGCTACTTAGGCAGGACGGGGGATACGCAGTATTTT. Translation: CASSYLGRTGDTQYF.

V gene TRBV7-9 combines with J gene TRBJ1-6; unclear D gene. The V end was cut by 4 bases, the J end by 6 bases, with 10 bases between. Germline V gives CDR1 SEHNR, CDR2 FQNEAQ (reference sequence). The CDR3 sequence is 14 residues long. CDR3 protein: CASSSTELNSPLHF. DNA of the CDR3: TGTGCCAGCAGCTCGACCGAGCTTAATTCACCCCTCCACTTT.

The gene calls are TRBV5-1 and TRBJ2-7; D is ambiguous. V dropped 4 bases and J dropped 2 bases, with 10 bases sitting between them. Germline V gene data show CDR1 as SGHRS and CDR2 as YFSETQ. This CDR3 has 13 amino acids. The CDR3 spells CASSRAVAYEQYF. CDR3 DNA sequence: TGCGCCAGCAGCCGGGCTGTGGCCTACGAGCAGTACTTC.

V and J are TRBV4-1 and TRBJ2-5; D might be TRBD1 or TRBD2, each matching 5 bases. Germline V gives CDR1 MGHRA, CDR2 YSYEKL. V was pared by 0 bases and J by 5 bases, with 13 bases between. This CDR3 spans 15 amino acids. The CDR3 coding sequence is TGCGCCAGCAGCCAAGATCGAGGGGTGGTTGAGACCCAGTACTTC. Encoded protein: CASSQDRGVVETQYF.

V gene TRBV3-1 combines with J gene TRBJ1-6; TRBD1 matches 12 bases. The V gene's germline CDR1 is LGHDT and CDR2 YNNKEL (reference sequence). This CDR3 has 20 residues. The V gene end was trimmed by 0 bases and the J gene end by 0 bases; junction bases not matched to a gene: 6. As DNA, the CDR3 is TGTGCCAGCAGCCAAGAATGTGGGACAGGGGGCAGCTCCTATAATTCACCCCTCCACTTT. This sequence encodes CASSQECGTGGSSYNSPLHF.

CDR3 sequence (DNA): TGCAGCGTCGCCTACCCCCCTGGGGCCAACGTCCTGACTTTC. It specifies CSVAYPPGANVLTF. The chain employs TRBV29-1 and TRBJ2-6; D call uncertain. Looked up from germline, CDR1 is SQVTM and CDR2 is ANQGSEA. Trimming shortened V by 6 bases and J by 2 bases, and 11 bases separated the two germline ends. The CDR3 totals 14 residues.

The J gene is TRBJ1-1, the V gene TRBV6-1; D gene unclear. CDR3 length equals 13 residues. The germline V gene encodes CDR1 MNHNS and CDR2 SASEGT. The V gene lost 3 bases and the J gene lost 6 bases, with 11 bases spanning the gap. CDR3: CASSDAGPPEAFF. In DNA, the CDR3 is TGTGCCAGCAGTGATGCGGGTCCCCCTGAAGCTTTCTTT.

A single count supports this clonotype. The genes are TRBV7-9 and TRBJ2-5; no reliable D call. V was shortened by 7 bases and J by 5 bases, with 8 bases between the two germline ends. This CDR3 has 11 amino acids. Germline V gene sequence: CDR1 SEHNR, CDR2 FQNEAQ (reference sequence). The chain's CDR3 is CASIEYETQYF. CDR3 coding DNA: TGTGCCAGCATCGAATACGAGACCCAGTACTTC.

J is TRBJ1-5 and V is TRBV30; D not resolved. V was trimmed by 0 bases and J by 15 bases, leaving 12 bases between them. CDR3 length: 11 residues. In germline, CDR1 is GTSNPN, CDR2 SVGIG (reference sequence). CDR3 amino acids: CAWSVGPRWHF. CDR3 bases: TGTGCCTGGAGTGTAGGTCCTCGTTGGCATTTT. The whole variable domain, remainder taken from reference TRBV30 and TRBJ1-5, is SQTIHQWPATLVQPVGSPLSLECTVEGTSNPNLYWYRQAAGRGLQLLFYSVGIGQISSEVPQNLSASRPQDRQFILSSKKLLLSDSGFYLCAWSVGPRWHFGDGTRLSIL.

The rearrangement joins TRBV19 to TRBJ2-4, with 8 bases lining up with TRBD2. With 3 bases clipped from V and 6 bases from J, the junction kept 7 bases outside the gene matches. This CDR3 region has 15 residues. From germline, CDR1 is LNHDA and CDR2 SQIVND (reference sequence). The CDR3 DNA reads as TGTGCCAGTAGTATGGAAACCGGGACTAGAAACATTCAGTACTTC. It translates to CASSMETGTRNIQYF.

V and J are TRBV5-1 and TRBJ2-7, with 8 bases aligning to TRBD1. V shed 3 bases, J shed 7 bases, and the junction held 6 bases outside the gene matches. Germline values: CDR1 SGHRS, CDR2 YFSETQ. CDR3 size: 13 residues. This CDR3 is CASSWDRYREQYF. The CDR3 bases are TGCGCCAGCAGCTGGGACAGGTACCGAGAGCAGTACTTC.

The genes are TRBV19 and TRBJ2-1; TRBD1 matches 8 bases. This CDR3 spans 14 amino acids. CDR1 LNHDA and CDR2 SQIVND come from the germline V gene (reference sequence). Germline trimming cut 6 bases from V and 0 bases from J; bases unmatched to any gene: 1. In DNA form, the CDR3 reads TGTGCCAGTAGAACAGGGGGCTCCTACAATGAGCAGTTCTTC. Translating gives CASRTGGSYNEQFF.

This clonotype was seen only once. The J gene is TRBJ1-6, the V gene TRBV7-9; the D is unclear. This CDR3 contains 14 residues. The germline V gene encodes CDR1 SEHNR and CDR2 FQNEAQ (reference sequence). Trimming took off 4 bases at V and 7 bases at J, with 11 bases between the two ends. Here the CDR3 DNA reads TGTGCCAGCAGCTCTACTCAACTAAATTCACCCCTCCACTTT. It is translated as CASSSTQLNSPLHF. Full variable domain (remainder filled in from reference TRBV7-9 and TRBJ1-6): DTGVSQNPRHKITKRGQNVTFRCDPISEHNRLYWYRQTLGQGPEFLTYFQNEAQLEKSRLLSDRFSAERPKGSFSTLEIQRTEQGDSAMYLCASSSTQLNSPLHFGNGTRLTVT.

The chain has TRBV5-1 and TRBJ1-2, with a possible D match to TRBD1 (5 bases). Between the trimmed V and J ends, which lost 0 bases and 1 base, there was a span of 13 bases. The CDR3 covers 16 residues. Germline V gene sequence: CDR1 SGHRS, CDR2 YFSETQ. CDR3 region: CASSLEQGRFNYGYTF. The CDR3 DNA sequence: TGCGCCAGCAGCTTGGAGCAGGGTCGTTTTAACTATGGCTACACCTTC. The full variable domain, rest sourced from reference TRBV5-1 and TRBJ1-2, is KAGVTQTPRYLIKTRGQQVTLSCSPISGHRSVSWYQQTPGQGLQFLFEYFSETQRNKGNFPGRFSGRQFSNSRSEMNVSTLELGDSALYLCASSLEQGRFNYGYTFGSGTRLTVV.

This clonotype was picked up a small number of times. The V call is TRBV6-2 or TRBV6-3, the J call TRBJ2-5; 13 bases fit TRBD2. There are 20 residues in the CDR3. Germline assignment: CDR1 MNHEY and CDR2 SVGEGT. Trimming cost V 2 bases and J 6 bases; bases outside gene matches: 18. CDR3 nucleotides: TGTGCCAGCAGTTACCACTCGATAGGGACTAGCGGGGCGGCCGGGAAGACCCAGTACTTC. This gives the protein CASSYHSIGTSGAAGKTQYF.

This sequence joins TRBV29-1 and TRBJ2-3, with D tentatively TRBD1 (5 bases). The CDR3 is 13 amino acids. The germline V gene has CDR1 SQVTM and CDR2 ANQGSEA. The CDR3, as DNA: TGCACCCTAGGCAGGGTGGATACAGATACGCAGTATTTT. Its translation: CTLGRVDTDTQYF.

The table lists this clonotype with a count of one. The gene calls are TRBV7-2 and TRBJ1-3; the D gene is possibly TRBD1 (5 bases). Germline V CDR1 and CDR2: SGHTA, FQGNSA. V lost 3 bases and J 2 bases, leaving 8 bases between the germline ends. The CDR3 contains 14 residues. CDR3 residues: CASSFRRAGNTIYF. CDR3 nucleotide sequence: TGTGCCAGCAGCTTTCGCAGGGCTGGAAACACCATATATTTT.